This is a list of T cell receptor beta chains from one sample in a study of Graves' ophthalmopathy and Graves' hyperthyroidism. Using its own MiXCR run on the multiplex PCR reads, TCRdb lists one record per CDR3 protein. The repertoire consists of a few hundred thousand distinct CDR3 sequences, with 35% to 40% occurring once and the leading ten covering roughly 4%. The material sequenced was peripheral blood or thyroid tissue (not recorded which). The source of these receptors is an adult man with Graves' hyperthyroidism. The CDR3 runs from the conserved cysteine through the conserved F or W. Each record gives: J gene, V gene, CDR3 protein.

>TRBJ2-5|TRBV6-1
CASSTAGEETQYF
>TRBJ2-5|TRBV12-3/TRBV12-4
CASSTTGRGGETQYF
>TRBJ1-2|TRBV30
CAWRVGRELGYTF
>TRBJ2-5|TRBV7-9
CASSLLADQETQYF
>TRBJ2-7|TRBV28
CASSLYVDNYEQYF
>TRBJ2-2|TRBV7-3
CASSLGPGSGELFF
>TRBJ2-2|TRBV11-2
CASSLRVGAGDWNTGELFF
>TRBJ2-7|TRBV27
CASGNLVDEQYF
>TRBJ2-7|TRBV7-9
CASSHPRDRGNDEQYF
>TRBJ1-2|TRBV10-3
CAISEGTDIGYTF